The T cell receptor (beta chain) described here comes from a study of glioma-infiltrating T cells (TCRdb year 2016). Notes on the research overall: The study sequenced TCR alpha- and beta-chain repertoires from glioma tissue, from non-neoplastic brain tissue and from matched peripheral blood mononuclear cells. The paired cohort was made up of three low-grade glioma patients, several primary glioblastoma patients and three non-glioma patients who contributed non-neoplastic brain tissue. To measure divergence between tissue and blood T-cell populations, each tissue-infiltrating repertoire was compared with the peripheral blood repertoire of the same patient.

This clonotype occurred many times. What this receptor recognizes is not known. Within one base of it there is no much larger clone, and no base qualities were kept. Overall study results and their limits: Very few CDR3 sequences were found to be shared between tissue and blood, and this scarcity was attributed to high CDR3 diversity and limited sampling. In non-neoplastic patients, VJ-independent divergence between tissue and blood fell below expectation, whereas in all gliomas, and especially in low-grade gliomas, the divergence rose above expectation. Group comparisons were based on small numbers of patients: three non-neoplastic, three low-grade glioma and eight or nine glioblastoma patients.

Reading the germline V gene (reference sequence) gives CDR1 DFQATT and CDR2 SNEGSKA. CDR3 length: 15 amino acids, cysteine to phenylalanine. Only CDR3 DNA remains: 45 bases, in frame from the first base. Trimming takes 0 bases off V and 4 bases off J; junction bases not matched to a gene: 7. TCR alpha and beta CDR3 regions were amplified with the iRepertoire nested amplicon-rescue multiplex PCR (arm-PCR) platform from RNA. One-step reverse transcription and amplification used about 90-450 ng of tissue mRNA or PBMC total RNA as input. After bead purification, a secondary multiplex PCR added Illumina adapters, and libraries were gel-purified between 200 and 400 bp. Demultiplexing relied on internal 6-nucleotide barcodes carried by the libraries. Sequencing of the libraries was done on an Illumina MiSeq using 2x220 or 2x250 nucleotide paired-end reads. Turning to the authors' computational methods: Paired reads were merged using FLASH 1.2.11 and were aligned to the GRCh37 human genome using BWA-MEM, after which TRA and TRB reads were extracted. For V and J assignment, an IMGT-derived reference of cassette sequences and CDR3 motifs that included pseudogenes was used. Reads were translated in three frames, and productive CDR3s were defined by a C…FGXG motif without stop codons. Clonotypes were defined as unique combinations of V-J cassette pair and CDR3 amino acid sequence. Reads were filtered by Hamming distance, thresholded by each sample's sequence error rate in mapped regions. Using fastp trimming at Q25 and MiXCR clonotype assembly, TCRdb reanalyzed the public sequencing data and kept in-frame beta chains. Each entry merges the rows of one CDR3 protein and shows their most common DNA and genes. TCRdb assigned the V and J calls; the authors' analysis was not used. A total of under 150,000 distinct CDR3 sequences appear in this sample, 20% to 25% of them only once. The ten largest clones add up to under 35% of the sample.

The sequence joins TRBV20-1 to TRBJ2-3; 7 bases in the junction line up with TRBD1. Sequenced input: glioma tissue, nonneoplastic brain tissue, or PBMCs (not recorded which). The receptor's source is a human donor with low-grade glioma or glioblastoma, undergoing nonglioma brain surgery, or in good health (not recorded which). CDR3 protein: CSARDAAQGSDTQYF. The DNA sequence is given as TGCAGTGCTAGAGATGCCGCACAGGGGTCAGATACGCAGTATTTT.